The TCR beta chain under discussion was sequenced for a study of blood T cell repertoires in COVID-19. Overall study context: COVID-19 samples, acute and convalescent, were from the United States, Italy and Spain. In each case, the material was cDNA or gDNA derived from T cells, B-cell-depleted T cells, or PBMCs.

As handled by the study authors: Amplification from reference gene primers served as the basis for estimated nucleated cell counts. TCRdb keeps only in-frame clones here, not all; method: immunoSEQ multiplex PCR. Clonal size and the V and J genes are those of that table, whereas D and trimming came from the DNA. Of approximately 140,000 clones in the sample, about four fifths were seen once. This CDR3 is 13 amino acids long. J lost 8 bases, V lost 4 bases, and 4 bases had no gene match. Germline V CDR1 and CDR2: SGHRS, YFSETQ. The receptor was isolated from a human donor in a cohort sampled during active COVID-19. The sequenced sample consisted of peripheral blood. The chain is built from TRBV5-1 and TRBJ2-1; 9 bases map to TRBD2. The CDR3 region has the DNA TGCGCCAGCAGCCGGGGACTAGCCGATGAGCAGTTCTTC. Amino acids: CASSRGLADEQFF.